This T cell receptor beta chain originates from a study of blood T cell repertoires in COVID-19. Across the whole study: Italy, Spain and the United States were the sources of the convalescent and acute COVID-19 samples. The cDNA or gDNA used as material had been derived from T cells, B-cell-depleted T cells, or PBMCs.

The germline V gene encodes CDR1 SGHNT and CDR2 YYREEE (reference sequence). V lost 0 bases and J lost 2; bases outside the gene matches: 2. The CDR3 totals 16 residues. Profiled with immunoSEQ multiplex PCR; TCRdb holds only in-frame clones, not every one. In the table there are approximately 150,000 clones, approximately 80% of which are singletons. This sequence originates from a human donor in a cohort sampled during active COVID-19. The V call is TRBV5-4, the J call TRBJ2-5; 12 bases align to TRBD2. Sequenced material: peripheral blood. The CDR3 bases are TGTGCCAGCAGCTTGGGACTAGCGGGGGCTCAAGAGACCCAGTACTTC. It codes for CASSLGLAGAQETQYF.